A selection of T cell receptor beta chains follows, all from one sample in a study of CD8 T cells in ankylosing spondylitis. TCRdb itself ran the 5' RACE reads through MiXCR, one entry per CDR3 protein. The sample includes roughly 670,000 distinct CDR3 sequences, roughly 19% of them seen just once. Sequencing input: blood, either unsorted or a sorted T cell fraction (not recorded which). The receptors stem from a male donor with ankylosing spondylitis. Both conserved end residues are part of each CDR3. A D gene is named only where the DNA matches it firmly. The listing skips clone size in some rows; elsewhere it reads once, few, many or a size class.

CDR3aa: CASSPLAGEEWNEQFF
CDR3nt: TGTGCCAGCAGCCCTCTAGCGGGAGAGGAGTGGAATGAGCAGTTCTTC
v_gene: TRBV4-2
d_gene: TRBD2
abundance: few
j_gene: TRBJ2-1

CDR3aa: CSARLPGGRSDTQYF
CDR3nt: TGCAGTGCTAGACTCCCGGGCGGGAGGTCAGATACGCAGTATTTT
v_gene: TRBV20-1
d_gene: TRBD2
abundance: NA
j_gene: TRBJ2-3

CDR3aa: CASSPSTGANEKLFF
CDR3nt: TGTGCCAGCAGTCCGTCGACAGGGGCTAATGAAAAACTGTTTTTT
v_gene: TRBV6-1
d_gene: TRBD1
abundance: few
j_gene: TRBJ1-4

CDR3aa: CASSLTGQAVDTQYF
CDR3nt: TGTGCCAGCAGCTTAACCGGACAGGCGGTAGATACGCAGTATTTT
v_gene: TRBV7-9
d_gene: TRBD1
abundance: NA
j_gene: TRBJ2-3

CDR3aa: CASSEDTGGSYEQYF
CDR3nt: TGTGCCAGCAGTGAAGACACAGGGGGATCCTACGAGCAGTACTTC
v_gene: TRBV6-1
d_gene: TRBD1
abundance: NA
j_gene: TRBJ2-7

CDR3aa: CASSPPMDGKNTDTQYF
CDR3nt: TGTGCCAGCAGCCCCCCCATGGACGGAAAAAACACAGATACGCAGTATTTT
v_gene: TRBV7-9
d_gene: NA
abundance: NA
j_gene: TRBJ2-3

CDR3aa: CASSQAVAGGLSNEQFF
CDR3nt: TGCGCCAGCAGCCAAGCGGTAGCGGGAGGCCTGTCCAATGAGCAGTTCTTC
v_gene: TRBV4-3
d_gene: TRBD2
abundance: NA
j_gene: TRBJ2-1

CDR3aa: CSAPGQENTEAFF
CDR3nt: TGCAGTGCACCGGGACAGGAGAACACTGAAGCTTTCTTT
v_gene: TRBV20-1
d_gene: TRBD1
abundance: many
j_gene: TRBJ1-1

CDR3aa: CASSPIPGLLNTEAFF
CDR3nt: TGCGCCAGCAGCCCGATACCGGGACTCCTGAACACTGAAGCTTTCTTT
v_gene: TRBV5-1
d_gene: NA
abundance: few
j_gene: TRBJ1-1

CDR3aa: CASSLGGTKADTQYF
CDR3nt: TGTGCCAGCAGCTTAGGCGGGACTAAAGCAGATACGCAGTATTTT
v_gene: TRBV7-2
d_gene: TRBD2
abundance: NA
j_gene: TRBJ2-3

CDR3aa: CASSFGGSKETQYF
CDR3nt: TGTGCCAGCAGTTTCGGAGGGTCTAAGGAGACCCAGTACTTC
v_gene: TRBV28
d_gene: NA
abundance: few
j_gene: TRBJ2-5

CDR3aa: CATSRDGGSYGYTF
CDR3nt: TGTGCCACCAGCAGAGATGGCGGATCCTATGGCTACACCTTC
v_gene: TRBV15
d_gene: NA
abundance: NA
j_gene: TRBJ1-2

CDR3aa: CASSGTSGRANEQFF
CDR3nt: TGTGCCAGCAGTGGGACTAGCGGGAGGGCAAATGAGCAGTTCTTC
v_gene: TRBV2
d_gene: TRBD2
abundance: few
j_gene: TRBJ2-1

CDR3aa: CASSEQDFEAFF
CDR3nt: TGTGCCAGCAGCGAACAGGATTTTGAAGCTTTCTTT
v_gene: TRBV5-6
d_gene: NA
abundance: NA
j_gene: TRBJ1-1

CDR3aa: CSARRDGYSGNTIYF
CDR3nt: TGCAGTGCTAGACGGGACGGATACTCTGGAAACACCATATATTTT
v_gene: TRBV20-1
d_gene: NA
abundance: NA
j_gene: TRBJ1-3

CDR3aa: CASSRSLNTGELFF
CDR3nt: TGCGCCAGCAGCCGGTCCCTTAACACCGGGGAGCTGTTTTTT
v_gene: TRBV4-1
d_gene: NA
abundance: NA
j_gene: TRBJ2-2

CDR3aa: CSARGGHLGTYEKLFF
CDR3nt: TGCAGTGCTAGAGGTGGACACCTGGGGACATATGAAAAACTGTTTTTT
v_gene: TRBV20-1
d_gene: NA
abundance: NA
j_gene: TRBJ1-4

CDR3aa: CASSIPAGNTEAFF
CDR3nt: TGTGCCAGTAGTATCCCGGCAGGGAACACTGAAGCTTTCTTT
v_gene: TRBV19
d_gene: NA
abundance: NA
j_gene: TRBJ1-1

CDR3aa: CSVALGLASSEQYF
CDR3nt: TGCAGCGTTGCGTTGGGACTAGCGAGTTCCGAGCAGTACTTC
v_gene: TRBV29-1
d_gene: TRBD2
abundance: NA
j_gene: TRBJ2-7

CDR3aa: CASSPSQTQYF
CDR3nt: TGCGCCAGCAGCCCTTCTCAGACCCAGTACTTC
v_gene: TRBV4-3
d_gene: NA
abundance: NA
j_gene: TRBJ2-5

CDR3aa: CATSYRVNTEAFF
CDR3nt: TGTGCCACCAGCTACAGGGTGAACACTGAAGCTTTCTTT
v_gene: TRBV12-3/TRBV12-4
d_gene: NA
abundance: NA
j_gene: TRBJ1-1

CDR3aa: CASSLVAGNNQPQHF
CDR3nt: TGTGCCAGCAGCTTAGTGGCAGGGAACAATCAGCCCCAGCATTTT
v_gene: TRBV11-2
d_gene: NA
abundance: few
j_gene: TRBJ1-5

CDR3aa: CASSRGPMNTEAFF
CDR3nt: TGCGCCAGCAGCCGGGGACCAATGAACACTGAAGCTTTCTTT
v_gene: TRBV5-1
d_gene: NA
abundance: NA
j_gene: TRBJ1-1

CDR3aa: CASSFGGRDEQFF
CDR3nt: TGCGCCAGCAGCTTCGGCGGGAGGGATGAGCAGTTCTTC
v_gene: TRBV5-1
d_gene: TRBD2
abundance: many
j_gene: TRBJ2-1

CDR3aa: CASSYSLGGEAFF
CDR3nt: TGTGCCAGCAGTTACTCGTTGGGGGGCGAAGCTTTCTTT
v_gene: TRBV6-5
d_gene: NA
abundance: few
j_gene: TRBJ1-1

CDR3aa: CSATGLALETQYF
CDR3nt: TGCAGTGCTACCGGACTAGCTTTGGAGACCCAGTACTTC
v_gene: TRBV20-1
d_gene: TRBD2
abundance: few
j_gene: TRBJ2-5